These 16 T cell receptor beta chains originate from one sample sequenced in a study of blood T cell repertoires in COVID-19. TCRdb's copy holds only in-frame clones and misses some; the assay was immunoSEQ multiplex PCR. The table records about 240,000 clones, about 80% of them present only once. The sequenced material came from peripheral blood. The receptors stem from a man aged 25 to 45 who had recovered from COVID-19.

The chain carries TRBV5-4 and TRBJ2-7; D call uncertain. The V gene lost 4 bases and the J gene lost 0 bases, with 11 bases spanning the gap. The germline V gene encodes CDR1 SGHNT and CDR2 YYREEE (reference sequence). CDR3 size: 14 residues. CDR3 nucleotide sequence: TGTGCCAGCAGCCGCGATCCAACCTCCTACGAGCAGTACTTC. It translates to CASSRDPTSYEQYF.

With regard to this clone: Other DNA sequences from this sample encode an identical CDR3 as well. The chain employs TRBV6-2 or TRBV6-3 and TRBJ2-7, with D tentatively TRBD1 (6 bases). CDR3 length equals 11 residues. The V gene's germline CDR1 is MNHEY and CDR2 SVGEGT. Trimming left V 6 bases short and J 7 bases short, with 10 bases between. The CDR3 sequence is CASSLGTEQYV. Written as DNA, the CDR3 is TGTGCCAGCAGCCTCGGGACAGAGCAGTACGTC.

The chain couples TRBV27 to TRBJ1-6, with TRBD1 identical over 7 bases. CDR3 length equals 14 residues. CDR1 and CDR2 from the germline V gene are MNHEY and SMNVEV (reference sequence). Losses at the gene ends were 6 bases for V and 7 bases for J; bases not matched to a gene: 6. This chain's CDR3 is CASRAGGLNSPLHF. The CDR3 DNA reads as TGTGCCAGCAGGGCAGGGGGTCTGAATTCACCCCTCCACTTT.

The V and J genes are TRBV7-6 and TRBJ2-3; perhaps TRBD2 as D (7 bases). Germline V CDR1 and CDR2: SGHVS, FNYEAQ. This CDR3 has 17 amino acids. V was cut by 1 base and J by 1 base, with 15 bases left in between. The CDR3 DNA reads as TGTGCCAGCAGCTTAGGTTCAGGCGGGGGCCGCACAGATACGCAGTATTTT. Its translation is CASSLGSGGGRTDTQYF.

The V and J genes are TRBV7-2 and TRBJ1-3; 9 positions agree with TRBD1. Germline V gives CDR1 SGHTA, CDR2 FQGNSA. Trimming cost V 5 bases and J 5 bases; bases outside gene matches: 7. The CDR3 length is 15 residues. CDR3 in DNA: TGTGCCAGCAGCCCGGTGGGACAGGGAAGAAACACCATATATTTT. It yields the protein CASSPVGQGRNTIYF.

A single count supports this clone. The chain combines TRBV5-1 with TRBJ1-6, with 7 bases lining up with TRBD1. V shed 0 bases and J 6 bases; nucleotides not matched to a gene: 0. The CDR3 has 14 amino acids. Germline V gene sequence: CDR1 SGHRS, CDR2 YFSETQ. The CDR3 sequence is CASSLGDSNSPLHF. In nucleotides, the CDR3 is TGCGCCAGCAGCTTGGGGGACAGTAATTCACCCCTCCACTTT.

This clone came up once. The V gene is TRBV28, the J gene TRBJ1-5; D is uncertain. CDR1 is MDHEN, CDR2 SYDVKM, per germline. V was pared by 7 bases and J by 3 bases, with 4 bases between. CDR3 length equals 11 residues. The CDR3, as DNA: TGTGCCAGCACCAACAATCAGCCCCAGCATTTT. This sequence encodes CASTNNQPQHF. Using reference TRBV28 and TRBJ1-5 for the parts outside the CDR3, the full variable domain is DVKVTQSSRYLVKRTGEKVFLECVQDMDHENMFWYRQDPGLGLRLIYFSYDVKMKEKGDIPEGYSVSREKKERFSLILESASTNQTSMYLCASTNNQPQHFGDGTRLSIL.

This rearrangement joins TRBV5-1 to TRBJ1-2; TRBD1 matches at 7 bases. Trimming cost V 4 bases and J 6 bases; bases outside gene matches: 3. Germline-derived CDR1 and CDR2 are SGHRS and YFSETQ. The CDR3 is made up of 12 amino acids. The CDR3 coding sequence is TGCGCCAGCAGCAACGACAGGGATGGCTACACCTTC. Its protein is CASSNDRDGYTF. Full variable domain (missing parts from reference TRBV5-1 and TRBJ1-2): KAGVTQTPRYLIKTRGQQVTLSCSPISGHRSVSWYQQTPGQGLQFLFEYFSETQRNKGNFPGRFSGRQFSNSRSEMNVSTLELGDSALYLCASSNDRDGYTFGSGTRLTVV.

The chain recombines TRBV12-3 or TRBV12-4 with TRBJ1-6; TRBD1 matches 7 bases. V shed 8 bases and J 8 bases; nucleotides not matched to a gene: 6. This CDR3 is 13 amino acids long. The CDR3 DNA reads TGTGCCAGCGGGGAGACAGGGCATTCACCCCTCCACTTT. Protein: CASGETGHSPLHF.

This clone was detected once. For the CDR3, the DNA is TGTGCTAGTCTAACTCACGGGGGGGGAGAGACCCAGTACTTC. It encodes CASLTHGGGETQYF. This rearrangement joins TRBV12-5 to TRBJ2-5; 8 nucleotides match TRBD2. Germline CDR1 LGHNT, CDR2 FRNRAP. V was clipped by 8 bases and J by 4 bases; unmatched bases: 9. The CDR3 extends over 14 amino acids.

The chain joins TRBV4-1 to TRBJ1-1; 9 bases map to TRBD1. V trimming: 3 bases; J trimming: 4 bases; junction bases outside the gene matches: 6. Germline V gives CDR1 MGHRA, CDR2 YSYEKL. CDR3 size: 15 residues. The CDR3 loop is CASSQIGQGTTEAFF. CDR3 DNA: TGCGCCAGCAGCCAGATAGGACAGGGGACCACTGAAGCTTTCTTT.

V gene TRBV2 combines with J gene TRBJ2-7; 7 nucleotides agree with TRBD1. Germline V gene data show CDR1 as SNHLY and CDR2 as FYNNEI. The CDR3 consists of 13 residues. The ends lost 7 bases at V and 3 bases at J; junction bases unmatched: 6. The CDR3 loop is CASNDRVNYEQYF. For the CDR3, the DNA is TGTGCCAGCAATGACAGGGTAAACTACGAGCAGTACTTC.

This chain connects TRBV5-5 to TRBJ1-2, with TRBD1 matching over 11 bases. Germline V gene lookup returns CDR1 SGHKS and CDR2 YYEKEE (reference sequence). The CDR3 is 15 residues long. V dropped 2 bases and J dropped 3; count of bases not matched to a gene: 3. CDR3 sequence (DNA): TGTGCCAGCAGCTTAGGGACAGGGGGATACTATGGCTACACCTTC. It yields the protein CASSLGTGGYYGYTF.

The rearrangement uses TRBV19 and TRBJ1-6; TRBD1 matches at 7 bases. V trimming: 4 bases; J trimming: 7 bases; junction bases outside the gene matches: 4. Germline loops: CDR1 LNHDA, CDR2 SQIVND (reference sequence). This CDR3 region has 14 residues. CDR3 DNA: TGTGCCAGTAGTACTACACAGGGGAATTCACCCCTCCACTTT. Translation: CASSTTQGNSPLHF. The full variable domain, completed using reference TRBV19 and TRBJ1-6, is DGGITQSPKYLFRKEGQNVTLSCEQNLNHDAMYWYRQDPGQGLRLIYYSQIVNDFQKGDIAEGYSVSREKKESFPLTVTSAQKNPTAFYLCASSTTQGNSPLHFGNGTRLTVT.

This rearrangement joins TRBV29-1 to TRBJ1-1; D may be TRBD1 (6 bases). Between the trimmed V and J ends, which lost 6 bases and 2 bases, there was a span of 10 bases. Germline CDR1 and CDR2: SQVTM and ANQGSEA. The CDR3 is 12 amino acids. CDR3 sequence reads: CSVTGSNTEAFF. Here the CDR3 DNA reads TGCAGCGTGACAGGTTCCAACACTGAAGCTTTCTTT.

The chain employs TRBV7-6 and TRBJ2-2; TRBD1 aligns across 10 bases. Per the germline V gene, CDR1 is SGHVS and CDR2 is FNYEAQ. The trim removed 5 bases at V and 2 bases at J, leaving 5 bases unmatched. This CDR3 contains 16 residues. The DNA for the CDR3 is TGTGCCAGCAGCCCGAGGACAGGGGGTAACACCGGGGAGCTGTTTTTT. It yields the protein CASSPRTGGNTGELFF. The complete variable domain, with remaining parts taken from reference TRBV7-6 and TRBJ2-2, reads GAGVSQSPRYKVTKRGQDVALRCDPISGHVSLYWYRQALGQGPEFLTYFNYEAQQDKSGLPNDRFSAERPEGSISTLTIQRTEQRDSAMYRCASSPRTGGNTGELFFGEGSRLTVL.